The 32 T cell receptor beta chains listed next were all sequenced from one sample in a study of T cell changes during pregnancy in multiple sclerosis (dated 2019 in TCRdb). Library preparation was by the immunoSEQ multiplex PCR assay. The table comes from immuneACCESS by way of TCRdb, which keeps in-frame sequences with V and J called. Part of the clones is missing from these tables; in studies checked, under half for an unresolved V gene and the rest for unknown reasons. The sample table lists about 21,000 clones, around 93% of them with a count of one. Of the sample, 0.68% falls within the top ten clones. Source: CD4+ T cells from peripheral blood mononuclear cells, taken in the third trimester of pregnancy. The receptors derive from a female donor with multiple sclerosis, enrolled in a pregnancy study.

Regarding this clone: One end of the junction is discordant with germline, which a read error may explain. The rearrangement joins TRBV18 to TRBJ1-3; 7 bases fit TRBD1. CDR1 KGHSH and CDR2 LQKENI come from the germline V gene. The CDR3 consists of 15 residues. CDR3 in amino acids: CASSPGQLSGNTIYF. The CDR3 DNA follows: TGTGCCAGCTCACCGGGACAGCTCTCTGGGAACACCATATATTTT.

The rearrangement joins TRBV5-1 to TRBJ2-7; 7 nucleotides align to TRBD1. The germline CDR1 and CDR2 sequences are SGHRS and YFSETQ. CDR3 length equals 13 residues. V trimming: 2 bases; J trimming: 3 bases; junction bases outside the gene matches: 2. CDR3 nucleotides: TGCGCCAGCAGCTTCCCAGGGGGCTACGAGCAGTACTTC. As protein: CASSFPGGYEQYF.

This clone was picked up one time. This chain links TRBV7-8 with TRBJ1-6; possibly TRBD1 for D (5 bases). Between the trimmed V and J ends, which lost 2 bases and 7 bases, there was a span of 15 bases. Germline loops: CDR1 SGHVS, CDR2 FQNEAQ. This CDR3 is 16 amino acids long. The CDR3 protein is CASSLLGTASNSPLHF. In DNA, the CDR3 is TGTGCCAGCAGCTTATTAGGGACTGCTTCAAATTCACCCCTCCACTTT.

V gene TRBV5-1 combines with J gene TRBJ1-1, with D maybe TRBD1 (5 bases). Germline V lookup: CDR1 SGHRS, CDR2 YFSETQ. There are 15 residues in the CDR3. V gave up 6 bases and J gave up 0 bases, with 15 bases separating them. The CDR3 protein is CASKDYAGVNTEAFF. In DNA form, the CDR3 reads TGCGCCAGCAAGGATTACGCGGGGGTGAACACTGAAGCTTTCTTT.

The chain combines TRBV30 with TRBJ1-2; D not certain. Germline-derived CDR1 and CDR2 are GTSNPN and SVGIG (reference sequence). This CDR3 contains 13 residues. Deletions cut 1 base from V and 6 bases from J, with 12 bases between. CDR3 protein: CAWSETSSDGYTF. The DNA for the CDR3 is TGTGCCTGGAGTGAGACTAGCTCGGATGGCTACACCTTC.

The chain employs TRBV5-5 and TRBJ1-2; TRBD1 aligns across 11 bases. V was pared by 0 bases and J by 8 bases, with 3 bases of the junction left unmatched. Germline CDR1 and CDR2: SGHKS and YYEKEE (reference sequence). The CDR3 is made up of 14 amino acids. The CDR3 nucleotides read TGTGCCAGCAGCTTGGAGGGACAGGGGGGGGGCTACACCTTC. The encoded protein is CASSLEGQGGGYTF. Variable domain in full (rest from reference TRBV5-5 and TRBJ1-2): DAGVTQSPTHLIKTRGQQVTLRCSPISGHKSVSWYQQVLGQGPQFIFQYYEKEERGRGNFPDRFSARQFPNYSSELNVNALLLGDSALYLCASSLEGQGGGYTFGSGTRLTVV.

The J gene is TRBJ1-2, the V gene TRBV6-1, with D unresolved. This CDR3 has 15 residues. V gave up 4 bases and J gave up 1 base, with 13 bases separating them. From germline, CDR1 is MNHNS and CDR2 SASEGT. The CDR3 DNA reads as TGTGCCAGCAGTGCAGGAATGTTGGGTAACTATGGCTACACCTTC. It translates to CASSAGMLGNYGYTF.

The CDR3 region is CASSRGQGATDTQYF. Written as DNA, the CDR3 is TGTGCCAGCAGCCGGGGACAGGGGGCCACAGATACGCAGTATTTT. The rearrangement joins TRBV11-3 to TRBJ2-3, with 12 bases that match TRBD1. The CDR3 loop spans 15 amino acids. The ends lost 5 bases at V and 2 bases at J; junction bases unmatched: 2. From germline, CDR1 is SGHNT and CDR2 YENEEA. The full variable domain, in which reference TRBV11-3 and TRBJ2-3 provide the parts outside the CDR3, is EAGVVQSPRYKIIEKKQPVAFWCNPISGHNTLYWYLQNLGQGPELLIRYENEEAVDDSQLPKDRFSAERLKGVDSTLKIQPAELGDSAVYLCASSRGQGATDTQYFGPGTRLTVL.

The chain recombines TRBV10-3 with TRBJ1-1, with D perhaps matching TRBD1 (5 bases). CDR1 and CDR2 (germline): ENHRY, SYGVKD. The CDR3 covers 13 residues. The V end was cut by 4 bases, the J end by 8 bases, with 14 bases between. The CDR3 reads CAISGQGLNEAFF. CDR3 nucleotides: TGTGCCATCAGTGGGCAGGGACTAAACGAAGCTTTCTTT.

The V gene is TRBV5-6, the J gene TRBJ2-5; 9 nucleotides agree with TRBD2. The V gene's germline CDR1 is SGHDT and CDR2 YYEEEE. Trimming cost V 0 bases and J 5 bases; bases outside gene matches: 8. CDR3 length: 16 amino acids. The CDR3 region is CASSLVGGGVIETQYF. The CDR3 region has the DNA TGTGCCAGCAGCTTGGTAGGCGGGGGGGTTATCGAGACCCAGTACTTC.

This clone was seen only a few times. The chain employs TRBV19 and TRBJ1-1; 8 bases are shared with TRBD1. Germline V gene sequence: CDR1 LNHDA, CDR2 SQIVND (reference sequence). The CDR3 sequence is 16 residues long. The V gene end was trimmed by 0 bases and the J gene end by 6 bases; junction bases not matched to a gene: 9. In DNA, the CDR3 is TGTGCCAGTAGTATAGATGGGAGGACAGGGTGGCCTGAAGCTTTCTTT. This sequence encodes CASSIDGRTGWPEAFF. The full variable domain, rest sourced from reference TRBV19 and TRBJ1-1, is DGGITQSPKYLFRKEGQNVTLSCEQNLNHDAMYWYRQDPGQGLRLIYYSQIVNDFQKGDIAEGYSVSREKKESFPLTVTSAQKNPTAFYLCASSIDGRTGWPEAFFGQGTRLTVV.

The rearrangement joins TRBV9 to TRBJ2-7, with no clear D. Trimming removed 1 base at V and 2 bases at J, with 16 bases between. Germline V lookup: CDR1 SGDLS, CDR2 YYNGEE. The CDR3 has 16 residues. CDR3 nucleotide sequence: TGTGCCAGCAGCGTATACGCGGAAGTTGCGACCTACGAGCAGTACTTC. Amino acids: CASSVYAEVATYEQYF.

CDR3 nucleotides: TGTGCCAGCAGTTTTTCCCAGGGAGGCGAGACCCAGTACTTC. Translating gives CASSFSQGGETQYF. The rearrangement joins TRBV9 to TRBJ2-5, with D possibly TRBD2 on 6 matching bases. The CDR3 consists of 14 residues. The V gene's germline CDR1 is SGDLS and CDR2 YYNGEE. The V end was cut by 5 bases, the J end by 5 bases, with 16 bases between.

The J gene is TRBJ1-4, the V gene TRBV5-1, with a tentative D call TRBD1 (5 bases). The V gene's germline CDR1 is SGHRS and CDR2 YFSETQ. The CDR3 spans 15 residues. V was clipped by 3 bases and J by 3 bases, with 12 bases between them. This chain's CDR3 is CASSSPGGANEKLFF. CDR3 coding DNA: TGCGCCAGCAGCTCCCCGGGGGGGGCTAATGAAAAACTGTTTTTT.

A few counts support this clone. The genes are TRBV13 and TRBJ2-1; TRBD2 matches at 7 bases. The V and J ends lost 5 bases and 9 bases, in that order; junction bases with no gene match: 13. Per germline, CDR1 PRHDT and CDR2 FYEKMQ (reference sequence). The CDR3 contains 15 residues. CDR3: CASSPRTRNTPEQFF. The CDR3 DNA reads as TGTGCCAGCAGCCCGAGGACTAGGAACACGCCTGAGCAGTTCTTC.

This clone was found once. The chain has TRBV5-8 and TRBJ2-7; the D gene is possibly TRBD2 (5 bases). This CDR3 spans 16 amino acids. The germline gives CDR1 SGHTS, CDR2 YDEGEE. The germline V and J ends were trimmed by 0 bases and 1 base, with 14 bases remaining between them. The CDR3 reads CASSLGRFTGSYEQYF. CDR3 nucleotide sequence: TGTGCCAGCAGCTTGGGCCGGTTCACGGGATCCTACGAGCAGTACTTC.

This chain joins TRBV21-1 and TRBJ2-7; TRBD2 is the table's D call and was not checked against the DNA. TRBV21-1 is noted as a pseudogene. CDR3 length equals 16 residues. The CDR3: CASSKDPSGGAYEQYF. The CDR3 nucleotides are TGTGCCAGCAGCAAAGATCCTAGCGGGGGGGCCTACGAGCAGTACTTC.

This clone was seen a few times. The V call is TRBV5-1, the J call TRBJ2-2; 9 nucleotides agree with TRBD1. Germline CDR1 and CDR2: SGHRS and YFSETQ. V lost 8 bases, J lost 1 base, and 6 bases stayed unmatched. This CDR3 has 15 amino acids. This CDR3 is CASRTGELNTGELFF. DNA of the CDR3: TGCGCCAGTAGGACAGGGGAATTGAACACCGGGGAGCTGTTTTTT.

The chain employs TRBV18 and TRBJ2-1; perhaps TRBD2 as D (5 bases). The CDR3 sequence is 16 residues long. V lost 0 bases, J lost 0 bases, and 9 bases lay in between. Germline CDR1 is KGHSH and CDR2 is LQKENI. This CDR3 reads CASSPPSGDSYNEQFF. The CDR3 DNA reads TGTGCCAGCTCACCACCGTCCGGGGACTCCTACAATGAGCAGTTCTTC.

CDR3 sequence (DNA): TGTGCCATCAGTGGCGCGGGGAGGGGAGAGACCCAGTACTTC. The encoded protein is CAISGAGRGETQYF. The J gene is TRBJ2-5, the V gene TRBV10-3, with 7 bases that match TRBD2. With V trimmed by 4 bases and J by 4 bases, 6 bases remained unmatched. This CDR3 is built from 14 residues. Germline CDR1 and CDR2: ENHRY and SYGVKD.

The rearrangement joins TRBV10-1 to TRBJ1-1, with no clear D. The V end lost 6 bases, the J end lost 7 bases, and 9 bases lay between the germline ends. Germline CDR1 is WNHNN and CDR2 is SYGVQD (reference sequence). The CDR3 has 11 amino acids. The CDR3 sequence is CASSRMNEAFF. The CDR3 DNA follows: TGCGCCAGCAGCAGGATGAATGAAGCTTTCTTT.

This clone showed up just once. The rearrangement uses TRBV4-1 and TRBJ1-1, with unresolved D. V shed 3 bases and J shed 1 base, with 12 bases lying between them. Germline assignment: CDR1 MGHRA and CDR2 YSYEKL. This CDR3 is built from 15 residues. In nucleotides, the CDR3 is TGCGCCAGCAGCCACACCCCGGGTGGGAACACTGAAGCTTTCTTT. This codes for CASSHTPGGNTEAFF.

This chain joins TRBV6-5 and TRBJ2-5, with 10 bases aligning to TRBD2. This CDR3 has 14 residues. Germline-derived CDR1 and CDR2 are MNHEY and SVGAGI. V shed 2 bases and J 7 bases; nucleotides not matched to a gene: 4. The CDR3 sequence: CASSYPSGGGTQYF. The CDR3 coding sequence is TGTGCCAGCAGTTACCCTAGCGGGGGTGGGACCCAGTACTTC.

V is TRBV6-5 and J is TRBJ1-1; the match to TRBD1 covers 7 bases. Germline V gene data show CDR1 as MNHEY and CDR2 as SVGAGI. With V trimmed by 10 bases and J by 4 bases, 6 bases remained unmatched. This CDR3 region has 12 residues. The DNA of the CDR3 is TGTGCCACCACAGGGGTGGGCACTGAAGCTTTCTTT. Its translation is CATTGVGTEAFF.

V gene TRBV9 combines with J gene TRBJ1-1; 9 bases map to TRBD1. The CDR3 is made up of 14 amino acids. With V trimmed by 4 bases and J by 4 bases, 5 bases remained unmatched. CDR1 is SGDLS, CDR2 YYNGEE, per germline. CDR3 sequence: CASSPPTGGTEAFF. For the CDR3, the DNA is TGTGCCAGCAGCCCCCCGACAGGGGGCACTGAAGCTTTCTTT.

This clone occurred a few times. The rearrangement joins TRBV29-1 to TRBJ1-1; TRBD1 is a possible D gene (6 bases). The CDR3 length is 12 residues. CDR1 and CDR2 (germline): SQVTM, ANQGSEA. V was shortened by 6 bases and J by 4 bases, with 12 bases between the two germline ends. As DNA, the CDR3 is TGCAGCGTCACGGACAGTGCCACTGAAGCTTTCTTT. This gives the protein CSVTDSATEAFF.

The chain uses TRBV5-4 and TRBJ1-2; weak D call: TRBD1 (5 bases). The ends were cut back, 4 bases at V and 5 bases at J, with 12 bases in the middle. CDR1 and CDR2 from the germline V gene are SGHNT and YYREEE (reference sequence). This CDR3 has 13 residues. CDR3 nucleotides: TGTGCCAGCAGCCCAGGGCGAGAATATGGCTACACCTTC. This translates into CASSPGREYGYTF.

The sample holds one count of this clone. The chain recombines TRBV30 with TRBJ2-3; TRBD2 might be the D (5 bases). Trimming pared 6 bases from V and 0 bases from J, leaving 7 bases between. The CDR3 is made up of 12 amino acids. CDR1 and CDR2 from the germline V gene are GTSNPN and SVGIG (reference sequence). CDR3 coding DNA: TGTGCCTGTCGGACTAGCACAGATACGCAGTATTTT. Its protein is CACRTSTDTQYF.

This chain uses TRBV14 with TRBJ1-4, with D perhaps TRBD1 (5 bases). The CDR3 has 16 amino acids. Per the germline V gene, CDR1 is SGHDN and CDR2 is FVKESK. Trimming removed 1 base at V and 8 bases at J, with 17 bases between. In DNA, the CDR3 is TGTGCCAGCAGCCAAGTTGGGACTCCAAGGTGGGAAAAACTGTTTTTT. Translating gives CASSQVGTPRWEKLFF.

V and J are TRBV7-3 and TRBJ2-3; tentatively, D is TRBD2 (6 bases). V lost 4 bases and J 3 bases, leaving 14 bases between the germline ends. Germline V lookup: CDR1 SGHTA, CDR2 FQGTGA. The CDR3 runs 15 residues. In nucleotides, the CDR3 is TGTGCCAGCAGCTCCCGACTAGAGGGTACAGATACGCAGTATTTT. It is translated as CASSSRLEGTDTQYF.

The chain is built from TRBV5-1 and TRBJ1-1, with 8 bases aligning to TRBD1. The CDR3 has 15 amino acids. V was pared by 1 base and J by 3 bases, with 5 bases of the junction left unmatched. Germline CDR1 is SGHRS and CDR2 is YFSETQ. In DNA, the CDR3 is TGCGCCAGCAGCTTGAGGGTCAGGGGGCACACTGAAGCTTTCTTT. Encoded protein: CASSLRVRGHTEAFF.

The chain has TRBV5-5 and TRBJ1-6; no clear D. Per germline, CDR1 SGHKS and CDR2 YYEKEE (reference sequence). CDR3 length: 13 residues. The V and J ends lost 5 bases and 5 bases respectively, with 8 bases between them. The CDR3 sequence: CASRDMNNSPLHF. The CDR3 nucleotides are TGTGCCAGCAGAGACATGAATAATTCACCCCTCCACTTT.